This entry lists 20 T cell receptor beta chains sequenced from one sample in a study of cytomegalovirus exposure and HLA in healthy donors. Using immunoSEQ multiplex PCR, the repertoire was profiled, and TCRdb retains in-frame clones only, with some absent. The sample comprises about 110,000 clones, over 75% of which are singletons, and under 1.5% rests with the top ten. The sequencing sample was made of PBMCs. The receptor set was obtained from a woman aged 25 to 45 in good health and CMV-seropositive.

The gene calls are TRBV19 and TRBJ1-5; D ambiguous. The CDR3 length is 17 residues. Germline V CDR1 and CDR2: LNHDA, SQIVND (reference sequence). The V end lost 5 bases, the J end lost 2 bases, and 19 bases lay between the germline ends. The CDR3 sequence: CASSPPPRVLGNQPQHF. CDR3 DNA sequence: TGTGCCAGTAGTCCCCCCCCGAGGGTTTTAGGCAATCAGCCCCAGCATTTT.

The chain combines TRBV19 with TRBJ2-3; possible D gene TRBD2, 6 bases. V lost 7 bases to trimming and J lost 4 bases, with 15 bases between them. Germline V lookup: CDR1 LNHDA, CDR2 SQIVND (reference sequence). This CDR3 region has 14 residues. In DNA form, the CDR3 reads TGTGCCAGTACTTCAGGAGGGGTCGCAGATACGCAGTATTTT. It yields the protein CASTSGGVADTQYF.

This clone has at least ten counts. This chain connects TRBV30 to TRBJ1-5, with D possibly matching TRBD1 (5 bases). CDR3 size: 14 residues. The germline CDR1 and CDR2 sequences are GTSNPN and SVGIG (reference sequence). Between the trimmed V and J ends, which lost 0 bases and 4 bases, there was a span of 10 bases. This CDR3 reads CAWSVRGGNQPQHF. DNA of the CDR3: TGTGCCTGGAGTGTACGGGGGGGGAATCAGCCCCAGCATTTT.

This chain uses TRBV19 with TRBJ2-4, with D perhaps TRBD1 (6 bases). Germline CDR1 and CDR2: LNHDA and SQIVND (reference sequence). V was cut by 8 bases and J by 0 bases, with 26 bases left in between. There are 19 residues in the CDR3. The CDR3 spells CASSSKGPGASVAKNIQYF. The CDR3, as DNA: TGTGCCAGTTCTTCAAAGGGTCCAGGGGCATCAGTAGCCAAAAACATTCAGTACTTC.

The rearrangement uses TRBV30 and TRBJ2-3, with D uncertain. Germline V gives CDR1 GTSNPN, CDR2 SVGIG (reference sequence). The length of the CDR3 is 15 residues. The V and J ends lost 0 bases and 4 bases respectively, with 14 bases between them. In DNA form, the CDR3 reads TGTGCCTGGAGTGTGAGACTCATGCCACCAGATACGCAGTATTTT. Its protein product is CAWSVRLMPPDTQYF.

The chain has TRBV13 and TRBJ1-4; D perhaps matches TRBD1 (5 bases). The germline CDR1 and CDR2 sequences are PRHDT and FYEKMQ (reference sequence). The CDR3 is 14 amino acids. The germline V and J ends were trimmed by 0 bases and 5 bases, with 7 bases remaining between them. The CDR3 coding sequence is TGTGCCAGCAGCTTAGGACAGGAAAATGAAAAACTGTTTTTT. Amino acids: CASSLGQENEKLFF. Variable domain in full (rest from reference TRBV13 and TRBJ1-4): AAGVIQSPRHLIKEKRETATLKCYPIPRHDTVYWYQQGPGQDPQFLISFYEKMQSDKGSIPDRFSAQQFSDYHSELNMSSLELGDSALYFCASSLGQENEKLFFGSGTQLSVL.

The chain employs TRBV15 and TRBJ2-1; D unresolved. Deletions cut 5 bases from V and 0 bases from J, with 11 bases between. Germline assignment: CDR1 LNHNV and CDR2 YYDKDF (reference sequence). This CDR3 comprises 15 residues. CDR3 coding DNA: TGTGCCACCAGCCCTGACATCAGCTCCTACAATGAGCAGTTCTTC. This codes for CATSPDISSYNEQFF. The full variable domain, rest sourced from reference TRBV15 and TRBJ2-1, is DAMVIQNPRYQVTQFGKPVTLSCSQTLNHNVMYWYQQKSSQAPKLLFHYYDKDFNNEADTPDNFQSRRPNTSFCFLDIRSPGLGDTAMYLCATSPDISSYNEQFFGPGTRLTVL.

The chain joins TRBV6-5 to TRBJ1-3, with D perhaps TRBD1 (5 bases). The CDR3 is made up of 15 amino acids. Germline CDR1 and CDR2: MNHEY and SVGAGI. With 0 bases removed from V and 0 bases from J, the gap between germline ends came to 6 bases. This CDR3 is CASSYSRASGNTIYF. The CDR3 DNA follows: TGTGCCAGCAGTTACTCCAGGGCCTCTGGAAACACCATATATTTT.

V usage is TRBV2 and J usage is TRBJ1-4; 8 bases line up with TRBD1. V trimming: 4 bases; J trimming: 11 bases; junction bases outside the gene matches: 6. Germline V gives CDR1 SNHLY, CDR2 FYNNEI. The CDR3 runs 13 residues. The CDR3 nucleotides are TGTGCCAGCAGTGCGACAGGGGCGGAGAAACTGTTTTTT. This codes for CASSATGAEKLFF. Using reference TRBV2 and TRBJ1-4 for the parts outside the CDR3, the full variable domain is EPEVTQTPSHQVTQMGQEVILRCVPISNHLYFYWYRQILGQKVEFLVSFYNNEISEKSEIFDDQFSVERPDGSNFTLKIRSTKLEDSAMYFCASSATGAEKLFFGSGTQLSVL.

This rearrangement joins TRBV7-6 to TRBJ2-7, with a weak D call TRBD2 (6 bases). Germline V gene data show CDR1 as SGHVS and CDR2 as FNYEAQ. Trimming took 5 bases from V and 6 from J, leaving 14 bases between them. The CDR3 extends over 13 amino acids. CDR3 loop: CASSPGVGGEQYF. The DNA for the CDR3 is TGTGCCAGCAGCCCCGGGGTGGGGGGCGAGCAGTACTTC. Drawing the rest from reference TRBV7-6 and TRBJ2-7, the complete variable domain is GAGVSQSPRYKVTKRGQDVALRCDPISGHVSLYWYRQALGQGPEFLTYFNYEAQQDKSGLPNDRFSAERPEGSISTLTIQRTEQRDSAMYRCASSPGVGGEQYFGPGTRLTVT.

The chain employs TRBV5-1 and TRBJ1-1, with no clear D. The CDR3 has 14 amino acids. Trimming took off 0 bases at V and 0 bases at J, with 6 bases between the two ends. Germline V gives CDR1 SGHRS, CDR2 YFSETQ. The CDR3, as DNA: TGCGCCAGCAGCTTGGGAGGAATGAACACTGAAGCTTTCTTT. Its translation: CASSLGGMNTEAFF.

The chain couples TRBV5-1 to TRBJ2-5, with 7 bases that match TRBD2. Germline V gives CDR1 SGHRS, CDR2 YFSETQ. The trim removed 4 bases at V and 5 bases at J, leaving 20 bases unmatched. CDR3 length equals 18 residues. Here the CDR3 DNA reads TGCGCCAGCAGCGTCGGGGGTCCAGGCGGGAGCTTAAGGGAGACCCAGTACTTC. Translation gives CASSVGGPGGSLRETQYF. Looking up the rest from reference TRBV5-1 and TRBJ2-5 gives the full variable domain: KAGVTQTPRYLIKTRGQQVTLSCSPISGHRSVSWYQQTPGQGLQFLFEYFSETQRNKGNFPGRFSGRQFSNSRSEMNVSTLELGDSALYLCASSVGGPGGSLRETQYFGPGTRLLVL.

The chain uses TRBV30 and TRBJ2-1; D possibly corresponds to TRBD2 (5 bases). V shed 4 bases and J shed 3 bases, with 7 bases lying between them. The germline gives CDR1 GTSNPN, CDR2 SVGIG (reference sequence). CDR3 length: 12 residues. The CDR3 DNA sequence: TGTGCCTGGACCCGGGGCTACAATGAGCAGTTCTTC. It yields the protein CAWTRGYNEQFF.

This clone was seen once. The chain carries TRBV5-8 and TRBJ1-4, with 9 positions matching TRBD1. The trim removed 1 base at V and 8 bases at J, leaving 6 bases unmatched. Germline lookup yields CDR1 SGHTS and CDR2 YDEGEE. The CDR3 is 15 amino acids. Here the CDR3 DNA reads TGTGCCAGCAGCTTGACCGGGACAGGGAACGAAAAACTGTTTTTT. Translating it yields CASSLTGTGNEKLFF.

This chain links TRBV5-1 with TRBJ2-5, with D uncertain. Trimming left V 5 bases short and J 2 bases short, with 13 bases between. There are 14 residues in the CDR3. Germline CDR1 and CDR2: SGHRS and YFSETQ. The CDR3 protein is CASREEPEQETQYF. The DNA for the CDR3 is TGCGCCAGCAGAGAGGAGCCAGAACAAGAGACCCAGTACTTC.

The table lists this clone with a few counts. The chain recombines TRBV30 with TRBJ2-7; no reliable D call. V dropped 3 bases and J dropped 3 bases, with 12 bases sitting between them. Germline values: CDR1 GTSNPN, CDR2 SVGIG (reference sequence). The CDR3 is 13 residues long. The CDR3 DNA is TGTGCCTGGAGCGCGAACTTGCGCTACGAGCAGTACTTC. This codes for CAWSANLRYEQYF.

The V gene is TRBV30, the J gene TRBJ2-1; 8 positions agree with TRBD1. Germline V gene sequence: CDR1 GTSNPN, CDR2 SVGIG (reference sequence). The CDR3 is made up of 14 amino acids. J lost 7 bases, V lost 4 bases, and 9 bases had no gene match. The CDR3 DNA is TGTGCCTGGACTTGGTCGACAGGGGAAAATGAGCAGTTCTTC. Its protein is CAWTWSTGENEQFF.

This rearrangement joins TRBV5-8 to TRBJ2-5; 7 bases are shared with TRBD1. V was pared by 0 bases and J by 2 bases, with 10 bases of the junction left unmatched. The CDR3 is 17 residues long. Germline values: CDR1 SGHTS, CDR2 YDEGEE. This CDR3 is CASSLGKLGTAQETQYF. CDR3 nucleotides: TGTGCCAGCAGCTTGGGAAAACTCGGGACAGCACAAGAGACCCAGTACTTC.

The CDR3 region has the DNA TGCGCCAGCAGCCAACTATTTAACAAGGGAGGTTTATATGGCTACACCTTC. Encoded protein: CASSQLFNKGGLYGYTF. The rearrangement uses TRBV4-1 and TRBJ1-2, with no clear D. Germline loops: CDR1 MGHRA, CDR2 YSYEKL. The V end was cut by 2 bases, the J end by 5 bases, with 21 bases between. This CDR3 has 17 amino acids.

CDR3 DNA sequence: TGCGCCAGCAGCTTAGAGGGACAGCGACGGAACACTGAAGCTTTCTTT. Translating it yields CASSLEGQRRNTEAFF. The V and J genes are TRBV5-1 and TRBJ1-1; 7 nucleotides line up with TRBD1. V lost 2 bases, J lost 1 base, and 8 bases stayed unmatched. CDR1 SGHRS and CDR2 YFSETQ come from the germline V gene. The CDR3 spans 16 residues.